This T cell receptor (beta chain) was identified in a study of blood T cells in healthy people across ages. A sample-barcoded 5' primer and a J-beta primer mix were used in a second PCR of roughly 6 to 11 cycles. In TCRdb, the 5' RACE reads were re-called with MiXCR into one record per CDR3 protein. This sample has hundreds of thousands of distinct CDR3 sequences, with approximately 67% found just once. Per the germline V gene, CDR1 is SNHLY and CDR2 is FYNNEI. V was shortened by 1 base and J by 9 bases, with 15 bases between the two germline ends. The CDR3 contains 14 residues. The origin of this receptor is a man aged 25-40 years in good health. V and J are TRBV2 and TRBJ1-2, with TRBD1 as a possible D gene (5 bases). Sequencing input: blood. This chain's CDR3 is CASSEVDTGESYTF. The CDR3 DNA sequence: TGTGCCAGCAGTGAAGTGGACACAGGCGAGAGCTACACCTTC.